The text below deals with one T cell receptor (beta chain). Its target is not known. The method was immunoSEQ multiplex PCR; TCRdb's version includes in-frame clones alone and lacks a portion of them. The sample has about 130,000 clones; around 90% are singletons. These data originate in a study of graft-versus-host responses after intestinal transplantation. Points from the study as a whole: Early declines in HvG clones that occurred post-transplant were associated with peak circulating GvH clone levels. Marrow from the recipient contained GvH clones, some of which had appeared first in ileum or blood.

This CDR3 spans 18 amino acids. Germline V gene sequence: CDR1 MGHDK, CDR2 SYGVNS. V lost 3 bases and J lost 0, with 18 bases in between. The rearrangement links TRBV25-1 to TRBJ1-3; D possibly corresponds to TRBD1 (6 bases). The source material was unstimulated CD4+ T cells sorted from spleen or lymph node cells, sampled before intestinal transplant. The sequence was obtained from a human donor who received an intestinal transplant. The CDR3 is CASSEGDKILLSGNTIYF. CDR3 coding DNA: TGTGCCAGCAGTGAGGGGGACAAGATACTCCTCTCTGGAAACACCATATATTTT.